Listed below are T cell receptor beta chains from one sample, sequenced in a study of T-cell memory formation after mild COVID-19. One entry per CDR3 protein results from TCRdb running MiXCR on the 5' RACE reads. This sample has about 170,000 distinct CDR3 sequences, with roughly 13% found just once. Sequencing input: PBMCs or a T cell subset sorted from them (not recorded which). These receptors all stem from a man aged 18 to 29 who had mild COVID-19 (a few samples of this study predate the infection). Cell type and time point are not known. CDR3s leave out the opening cysteine and the closing phenylalanine or tryptophan.

J gene: TRBJ2-3; V gene: TRBV19; CDR3 protein: ASSAASSTDTQY
J gene: TRBJ1-2; V gene: TRBV9; CDR3 protein: ASSPDVNYGYT
J gene: TRBJ1-1; V gene: TRBV7-3; CDR3 protein: ASSTRQGGEAF
J gene: TRBJ2-2; V gene: TRBV5-1; CDR3 protein: ASSLEQYLNTGELF
J gene: TRBJ1-2; V gene: TRBV19; CDR3 protein: ASRRTGWYGYT
J gene: TRBJ2-1; V gene: TRBV20-1; CDR3 protein: SAPDFGGRNNEQF
J gene: TRBJ1-3; V gene: TRBV5-6; CDR3 protein: ASSFGQVDGNTIY
J gene: TRBJ1-6; V gene: TRBV7-9; CDR3 protein: ASSLAGARSSPLH
J gene: TRBJ1-6; V gene: TRBV20-1; CDR3 protein: SARVDRYSPLH
J gene: TRBJ2-1; V gene: TRBV20-1; CDR3 protein: SARVGGVDYNEQF